The source of this T cell receptor (beta chain) is a study of blood T cell repertoires in COVID-19. Study-wide context: Spain, Italy and the United States supplied samples that represented acute and convalescent COVID-19. PBMCs, B-cell-depleted T cells, or T cells were the source of the cDNA or gDNA that made up the material.

With 5 bases removed from V and 5 bases from J, the gap between germline ends came to 12 bases. This CDR3 is 14 amino acids long. Germline V CDR1 and CDR2: KGHDR, SFDVKD. This clone was recorded many times. Original analysis: Estimates of nucleated cell counts were drawn from the amplification of reference gene primers. Assay used: immunoSEQ multiplex PCR; TCRdb lists only in-frame clones, some missing. From that table come the V and J calls and clone size; the DNA was used to work out D and trimming. The sample lists about 80,000 clones, 78% seen once, with more than 15% in the top ten. The source is a human donor in a cohort sampled during active COVID-19. J is TRBJ2-1 and V is TRBV24-1; possible D gene TRBD2, 6 bases. The sequenced sample was peripheral blood. Here the CDR3 reads CATSGLTSNNEQFF. DNA of the CDR3: TGTGCCACCAGTGGCCTTACTAGCAACAATGAGCAGTTCTTC.